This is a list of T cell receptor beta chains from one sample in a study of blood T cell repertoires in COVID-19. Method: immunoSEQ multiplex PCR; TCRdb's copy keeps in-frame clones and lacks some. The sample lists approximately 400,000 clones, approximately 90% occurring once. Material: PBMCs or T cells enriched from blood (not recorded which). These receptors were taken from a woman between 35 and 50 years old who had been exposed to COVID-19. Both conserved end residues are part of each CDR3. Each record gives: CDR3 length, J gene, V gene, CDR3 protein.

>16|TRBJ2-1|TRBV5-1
CASSSPTGGGMNEQFF
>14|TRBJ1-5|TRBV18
CASSVGGGNQPQHF
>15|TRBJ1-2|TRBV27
CATRKWGEEMGGYTF
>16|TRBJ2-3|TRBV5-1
CASSFGTNPSTDTQYF
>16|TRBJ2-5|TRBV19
CASSPVLAGGPETQYF
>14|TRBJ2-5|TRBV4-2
CASSHDPGEETQYF
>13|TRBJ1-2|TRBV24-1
CATSDSGLWGYTF
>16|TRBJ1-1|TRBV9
CASSPTPAGVNTEAFF
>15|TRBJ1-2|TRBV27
CASSFVGTGDYGYTF
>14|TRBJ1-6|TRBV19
CASSPRQLPSPLHF
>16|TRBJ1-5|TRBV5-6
CASSLMGGPYNQPQHF
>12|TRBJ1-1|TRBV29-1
CSADEVSPEAFF
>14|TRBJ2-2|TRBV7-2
CASSLLWNTGELFF
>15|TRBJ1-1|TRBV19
CASSLRGQSNTEAFF
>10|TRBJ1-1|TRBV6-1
CASSEVDRVF
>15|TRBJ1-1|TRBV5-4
CASSLETGVSPEAFF
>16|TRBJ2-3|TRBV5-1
CASTSAGDLRTDTQYF
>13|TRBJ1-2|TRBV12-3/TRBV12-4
CASIRTGGYGYTF
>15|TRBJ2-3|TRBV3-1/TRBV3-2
CASSRAGGPTDTQYF
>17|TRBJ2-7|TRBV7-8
CASSPTPTRDTIYEQYF
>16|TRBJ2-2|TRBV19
CASMGIWQGWTGELFF
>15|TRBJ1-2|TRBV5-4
CASSLGLVINYGYTF
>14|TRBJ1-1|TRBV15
CATSRVREKAEAFF
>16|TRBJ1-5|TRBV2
CASSARQGAGNQPQHF
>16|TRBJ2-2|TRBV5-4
CASSFQGRANTGELFF
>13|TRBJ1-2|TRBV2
CASTPYVGSGYTF